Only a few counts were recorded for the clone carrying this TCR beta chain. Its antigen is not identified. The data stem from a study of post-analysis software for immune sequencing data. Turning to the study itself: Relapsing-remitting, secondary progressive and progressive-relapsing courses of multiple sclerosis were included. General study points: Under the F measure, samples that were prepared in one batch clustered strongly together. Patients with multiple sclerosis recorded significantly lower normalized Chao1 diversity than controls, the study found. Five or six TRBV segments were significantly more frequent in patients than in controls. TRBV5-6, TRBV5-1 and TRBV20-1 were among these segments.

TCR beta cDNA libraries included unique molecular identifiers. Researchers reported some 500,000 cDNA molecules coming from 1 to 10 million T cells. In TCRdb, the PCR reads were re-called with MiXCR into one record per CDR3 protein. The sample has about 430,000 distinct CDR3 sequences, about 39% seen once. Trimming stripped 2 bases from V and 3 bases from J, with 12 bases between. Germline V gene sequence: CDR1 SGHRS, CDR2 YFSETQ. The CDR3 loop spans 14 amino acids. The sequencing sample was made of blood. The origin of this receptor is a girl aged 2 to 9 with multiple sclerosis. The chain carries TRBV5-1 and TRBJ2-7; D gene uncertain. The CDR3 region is CASSFGPTFYEQYF. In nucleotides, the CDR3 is TGCGCCAGCAGCTTTGGGCCAACTTTCTACGAGCAGTACTTC.